This is a list of T cell receptor beta chains from one sample in a study of T cells in localized non-small cell lung cancer. The repertoire was sequenced with immunoSEQ multiplex PCR; TCRdb's copy has only in-frame clones and lacks some. The sample includes 86,000 or so clones, approximately 84% of them seen just once. The source was peripheral blood, collected before any cancer treatment. These receptors all stem from a man aged 35 to 70 with stage I lung adenocarcinoma. Both conserved end residues are part of each CDR3. The D gene is left open where the match is weak. Clone size, where shown, is once, few, many, or a class for clones that have expanded.

clone_size | j_call | d_call | v_call | cdr3_nt | cdr3_aa
. | TRBJ2-7 | TRBD2 | TRBV27 | TGTGCCAGCAGCCTAGCGGGAGGCATGGGCGAGCAGTACTTC | CASSLAGGMGEQYF
. | TRBJ2-7 | TRBD2 | TRBV5-1 | TGCGCCAGCAGCTTGGAAGTTAGCGGGAGGACCTTCTCCTACGAGCAGTACTTC | CASSLEVSGRTFSYEQYF
. | TRBJ2-7 | TRBD2 | TRBV30 | TGTGCCTGGAGTTGGGGCGGGAGCACCAACGAGCAGTACTTC | CAWSWGGSTNEQYF
. | TRBJ1-2 | . | TRBV5-6 | TGTGCCAGCAGCCTAGAGGATGTAAACTATGGCTACACCTTC | CASSLEDVNYGYTF
. | TRBJ1-2 | . | TRBV6-1 | TGTGCCAGCAGTGAAGGGTTTGTTTGGGCCAACTATGGCTACACCTTC | CASSEGFVWANYGYTF
once | TRBJ1-2 | . | TRBV5-1 | TGCGCCAGCAGCCGTGAGGACAGTAACTATGGCTACACCTTC | CASSREDSNYGYTF
. | TRBJ2-7 | . | TRBV7-2 | TGTGCCAGCAGCTCCGTGGCAGGTGTCGTCTACGAGCAGTACTTC | CASSSVAGVVYEQYF
. | TRBJ1-1 | TRBD1 | TRBV7-2 | TGTGCCAGCAGCTGGGGGACAGGTTGGAACACTGAAGCTTTCTTT | CASSWGTGWNTEAFF
. | TRBJ2-2 | TRBD1 | TRBV7-3 | TGTGCCAGCAGCCCCCACAGGGGGTCCGGGGAGCTGTTTTTT | CASSPHRGSGELFF
. | TRBJ1-1 | . | TRBV29-1 | TGCAGCGCTGGGAGCGGGACGGCGAACACTGAAGCTTTCTTT | CSAGSGTANTEAFF
. | TRBJ1-2 | . | TRBV18 | TGTGCCAGCTCCCCTACCACTGGGGTTGACTATGGCTACACCTTC | CASSPTTGVDYGYTF
. | TRBJ1-2 | TRBD1 | TRBV9 | TGTGCCAGCAGCCCCCGGGCCGGACAGGGGGCGAAAGACTATGGCTACACCTTC | CASSPRAGQGAKDYGYTF
. | TRBJ1-1 | . | TRBV4-3 | TGCGCCAGCAGCCACTCGACAGGTGTTATCACTGAAGCTTTCTTT | CASSHSTGVITEAFF
. | TRBJ2-5 | . | TRBV7-9 | TGTGCCAGCAGCTTGGGGCCCGGGGGCCAAGAGACCCAGTACTTC | CASSLGPGGQETQYF
. | TRBJ1-3 | TRBD1 | TRBV11-2 | TGTGCCAGCAGCGTGCAGGGGGCGCAGGGAAACACCATATATTTT | CASSVQGAQGNTIYF
. | TRBJ1-2 | . | TRBV19 | TGTGCCAGTAGTAGCGGGCCGCACTATGGCTACACCTTC | CASSSGPHYGYTF
. | TRBJ1-4 | . | TRBV15 | TGTGCCACCAGCAGGTCGGGGGTGGAAGAAAAACTGTTTTTT | CATSRSGVEEKLFF
. | TRBJ2-7 | . | TRBV11-2 | TGTGCCAGCAGCTTAGTTAGCCAGGCCAAGCAGTACTTC | CASSLVSQAKQYF
few | TRBJ2-7 | . | TRBV5-1 | TGCGCCAGCAGCTCCAACAGGTACGAGCAGTACTTC | CASSSNRYEQYF
once | TRBJ2-2 | . | TRBV27 | TGTGCCAGCAGTTTTGATGGGCCGGGAACCGGGGAGCTGTTTTTT | CASSFDGPGTGELFF
. | TRBJ2-5 | . | TRBV10-2 | TGCGCCAGCAGTGAGGATATTAGCGGAGGGGGCGAGACCCAGTACTTC | CASSEDISGGGETQYF
. | TRBJ2-7 | TRBD1 | TRBV27 | TGTGCCAGCAGTTCCCTTGGGACAGGGAGGGAGCAGTACTTC | CASSSLGTGREQYF
. | TRBJ2-7 | TRBD2 | TRBV11-1 | TGTGCCAGCCCCCGGGGGGAGGGACTAAACTCCTACGAGCAGTACTTC | CASPRGEGLNSYEQYF
. | TRBJ1-1 | . | TRBV18 | TGTGCCAGCTCACCAGCAGGAGGAACTGAAGCTTTCTTT | CASSPAGGTEAFF
. | TRBJ2-5 | . | TRBV27 | TGTGCCAGCAGCCTCACCCGAGCGGGTCTGGGGGAGACCCAGTACTTC | CASSLTRAGLGETQYF
. | TRBJ2-2 | TRBD2 | TRBV9 | TGTGCCAGCAGCGTAGGATCGGGACTACCGAACACCGGGGAGCTGTTTTTT | CASSVGSGLPNTGELFF
. | TRBJ1-6 | . | TRBV2 | TGTGCCAGCAGTGAAGGTCAGGGGAAGAGTTCACCCCTCCACTTT | CASSEGQGKSSPLHF
. | TRBJ2-2 | . | TRBV9 | TGTGCCAGCAGCGTACAAAGGGGCAGGGGGAACACCGGGGAGCTGTTTTTT | CASSVQRGRGNTGELFF
. | TRBJ1-5 | . | TRBV10-3 | TGTGCCATCAGTGAGACCGGGACTAGCAATCAGCCCCAGCATTTT | CAISETGTSNQPQHF
. | TRBJ2-7 | . | TRBV27 | TGTGCCAGCAGTTTGGCGGTCACATACGAGCAGTACTTC | CASSLAVTYEQYF
few | TRBJ1-2 | . | TRBV6-5 | TGTGCCAGCGGGGGATACTATGGCTACACCTTC | CASGGYYGYTF
. | TRBJ2-7 | . | TRBV5-1 | TGCGCCAGCAGTTCCGGGTCTTATACGTCCTACGAGCAGTACTTC | CASSSGSYTSYEQYF
. | TRBJ1-1 | . | TRBV19 | TGTGCCAGTAGTTCGGACAAGCGGGGTGAAGCTTTCTTT | CASSSDKRGEAFF
. | TRBJ2-1 | . | TRBV2 | TGTGCCAGCAGTCAGTTTAATGAGCAGTTCTTC | CASSQFNEQFF
once | TRBJ2-5 | . | TRBV5-6 | TGTGCCAGCAGCTTTATCGATCGAAACCAAGAGACCCAGTACTTC | CASSFIDRNQETQYF
. | TRBJ1-3 | . | TRBV6-5 | TGTGCCAGCAGCCCTTCCCCCTCTGGAAACACCATATATTTT | CASSPSPSGNTIYF
. | TRBJ2-7 | . | TRBV5-8 | TGTGCCAGCAGCTTTGGTCGGGCCTACGAGCAGTACTTC | CASSFGRAYEQYF
. | TRBJ2-5 | TRBD2 | TRBV30 | TGTGCCTTCTCTGGAAAGCGGGGGCCCCTTCAAGAGACCCAGTACTTC | CAFSGKRGPLQETQYF
. | TRBJ2-7 | TRBD1 | TRBV15 | TGTGCCACCAGCGAGGGGACAGCGTTGGGGCAGTACTTC | CATSEGTALGQYF
. | TRBJ2-5 | TRBD2 | TRBV2 | TGTGCCAGCAGTCGAGCGGGGGGAAAAGAGACCCAGTACTTC | CASSRAGGKETQYF
once | TRBJ2-7 | TRBD1 | TRBV6-5 | TGTGCCAGCACCCCGGACAGGCGGAACGAGCAGTACTTC | CASTPDRRNEQYF
few | TRBJ2-5 | TRBD2 | TRBV28 | TGTGCCAGCAGTTTAGTAGCGGGTGTCCAAGAGACCCAGTACTTC | CASSLVAGVQETQYF
few | TRBJ1-1 | . | TRBV29-1 | TGCAGCGTTGCCCCGGGGGGCACTGAAGCTTTCTTT | CSVAPGGTEAFF
. | TRBJ2-6 | TRBD1 | TRBV2 | TGTGCCAGCAGTAGGACAGGTTCCCTCTCTGGGGCCAACGTCCTGACTTTC | CASSRTGSLSGANVLTF
. | TRBJ2-3 | . | TRBV7-3 | TGTGCCAGCAGCTACGACTCACTACAATCGACGCAGTATTTT | CASSYDSLQSTQYF
. | TRBJ1-5 | . | TRBV19 | TGTGCCAGTAGTATTAGGATCCATCAGCCCCAGCATTTT | CASSIRIHQPQHF
. | TRBJ2-4 | TRBD1 | TRBV29-1 | TGCAGCGTTTTGACAGGGTCCAAAAACATTCAGTACTTC | CSVLTGSKNIQYF
few | TRBJ1-1 | . | TRBV30 | TGTGCCTGGAGTGTAGAAAGGCGGAACACTGAAGCTTTCTTT | CAWSVERRNTEAFF
. | TRBJ2-2 | . | TRBV7-2 | TGTGCCAGCAGCTTAGAGGGGCAAGGGGAGCTGTTTTTT | CASSLEGQGELFF
few | TRBJ1-1 | . | TRBV20-1 | TGCAGTGCTAGTTCGAACACTGAAGCTTTCTTT | CSASSNTEAFF